The 27 T cell receptor beta chains in this list originate from one sample, sequenced in a study of T cell repertoires in cytomegalovirus infection. MiXCR, run by TCRdb on the reads, gives a single entry per CDR3 protein. This table holds a few hundred thousand distinct CDR3 sequences, 22% found once. These TCRs' antigens remain unknown. The material was cultured PBMCs, obtained from culture after CMV antigen stimulation. These receptors came from a human donor in good health (CMV status not recorded). Some clones in this sample may be carry-over from other donors' samples.

This clonotype was seen at least ten times. This rearrangement joins TRBV27 to TRBJ1-1; D is perhaps TRBD1 (5 bases). This CDR3 is built from 18 residues. V lost 5 bases and J 1 base, leaving 23 bases between the germline ends. The germline gives CDR1 MNHEY, CDR2 SMNVEV (reference sequence). The CDR3 loop is CASSALPTGRMENTEAFF. CDR3 bases: TGTGCCAGCAGTGCTCTTCCCACAGGACGGATGGAGAACACTGAAGCTTTCTTT.

About this clonotype: This could be a read error, since a much larger clone is one nucleotide away. The rearrangement uses TRBV7-8 and TRBJ2-4; tentative D call: TRBD1 (6 bases). Germline assignment: CDR1 SGHVS and CDR2 FQNEAQ. Trimming took 2 bases from V and 6 from J, leaving 26 bases between them. The CDR3 loop spans 19 amino acids. CDR3 region: CASSLRDIWASRLGNIQYF. The CDR3 DNA is TGTGCCAGCAGCTTAAGGGACATTTGGGCTAGCAGATTGGGAAACATTCAGTACTTC.

The chain joins TRBV12-3 or TRBV12-4 to TRBJ1-2, with TRBD1 identical over 10 bases. The CDR3 extends over 15 amino acids. V lost 5 bases, J lost 4 bases, and 7 bases stayed unmatched. The CDR3 coding sequence is TGTGCCAGCAGTCCGGGACAGGGGCGCGGCTATGGCTACACCTTC. It specifies CASSPGQGRGYGYTF.

This clonotype was observed a few times. This sequence joins TRBV7-2 and TRBJ2-3; D unclear. Looked up from germline, CDR1 is SGHTA and CDR2 is FQGNSA. The CDR3 loop spans 16 amino acids. The germline V and J ends were trimmed by 5 bases and 0 bases, with 15 bases remaining between them. CDR3 nucleotide sequence: TGTGCCAGCAGCCCCAAAGGACGGTTTAGCACAGATACGCAGTATTTT. This gives the protein CASSPKGRFSTDTQYF.

This clonotype was observed many times. J is TRBJ2-1 and V is TRBV4-1; 11 bases are shared with TRBD2. Looked up from germline, CDR1 is MGHRA and CDR2 is YSYEKL. The CDR3 contains 18 residues. V was clipped by 3 bases and J by 0 bases; unmatched bases: 7. The CDR3 nucleotides read TGCGCCAGCAGCCATACTAGGACTAGCGGGCCCTCCTACAATGAGCAGTTCTTC. Translating it yields CASSHTRTSGPSYNEQFF.

This clonotype was observed a handful of times. V gene TRBV30 combines with J gene TRBJ1-3, with D perhaps matching TRBD1 (5 bases). V was pared by 1 base and J by 0 bases, with 16 bases between. CDR3 length equals 17 residues. Germline V gene sequence: CDR1 GTSNPN, CDR2 SVGIG (reference sequence). Here the CDR3 DNA reads TGTGCCTGGAGTGGCCAGGGAATGCAAAGCTCTGGAAACACCATATATTTT. This translates into CAWSGQGMQSSGNTIYF.

The chain employs TRBV11-2 and TRBJ2-1; 7 bases map to TRBD2. V lost 4 bases and J lost 0; bases outside the gene matches: 6. The CDR3 spans 16 residues. Looked up from germline, CDR1 is SGHAT and CDR2 is FQNNGV. CDR3 nucleotide sequence: TGTGCCAGCAGCTGGCGAGCGGGAAGCTCCTACAATGAGCAGTTCTTC. This translates into CASSWRAGSSYNEQFF.

This clonotype was recorded a few times. V is TRBV4-1 and J is TRBJ1-1; 10 bases fit TRBD1. CDR1 is MGHRA, CDR2 YSYEKL, per germline. This CDR3 comprises 14 residues. Trimming removed 2 bases from V and 7 bases from J; junction bases left unmatched: 4. The CDR3 reads CASSQIGQGDEAFF. CDR3 DNA: TGCGCCAGCAGCCAAATTGGACAGGGGGATGAAGCTTTCTTT.

This clonotype appeared many times. This chain links TRBV12-5 with TRBJ1-1; D perhaps matches TRBD1 (5 bases). The CDR3 contains 18 residues. V shed 6 bases and J shed 3 bases, with 26 bases lying between them. Germline CDR1 reads LGHNT; CDR2 reads FRNRAP. CDR3 nucleotides: TGTGCTAGTGGCCCTGCCCCTCAGGGAAAGAAGTTGGACACTGAAGCTTTCTTT. Translation: CASGPAPQGKKLDTEAFF.

The chain links TRBV7-2 to TRBJ1-6, with a possible D match to TRBD1 (5 bases). Per the germline V gene, CDR1 is SGHTA and CDR2 is FQGNSA. The CDR3 has 16 residues. Between the trimmed V and J ends, which lost 1 base and 6 bases, there was a span of 13 bases. CDR3 in amino acids: CASSLVAGPINSPLHF. The CDR3, as DNA: TGTGCCAGCAGCTTAGTGGCAGGGCCCATTAATTCACCCCTCCACTTT. Supplemented by reference TRBV7-2 and TRBJ1-6, the full variable domain reads GAGVSQSPSNKVTEKGKDVELRCDPISGHTALYWYRQSLGQGLEFLIYFQGNSAPDKSGLPSDRFSAERTGGSVSTLTIQRTQQEDSAVYLCASSLVAGPINSPLHFGNGTRLTVT.

The CDR3 here is CASSIWARENTEAFF. DNA for the CDR3: TGTGCCAGTAGTATATGGGCCCGAGAAAACACTGAAGCTTTCTTT. The V and J genes are TRBV19 and TRBJ1-1; D not certain. V was clipped by 2 bases and J by 2 bases, with 12 bases between them. The CDR3 is made up of 15 amino acids. Germline loops: CDR1 LNHDA, CDR2 SQIVND (reference sequence).

V and J are TRBV7-6 and TRBJ2-1, with unresolved D. This CDR3 comprises 16 residues. Germline values: CDR1 SGHVS, CDR2 FNYEAQ. V gave up 5 bases and J gave up 7 bases, with 21 bases separating them. The CDR3 DNA is TGTGCCAGCAGCCCGATATCAACCCGGGCCATTAATGAGCAGTTCTTC. Translating it yields CASSPISTRAINEQFF.

The chain combines TRBV5-4 with TRBJ1-2; no clear D gene. V was cut by 0 bases and J by 6 bases, with 9 bases left in between. The CDR3 contains 13 residues. CDR1 and CDR2 from the germline V gene are SGHNT and YYREEE (reference sequence). CDR3 protein: CASSLVGEDGYTF. CDR3 DNA sequence: TGTGCCAGCAGCTTGGTTGGGGAGGATGGCTACACCTTC. The complete variable domain, with remaining parts taken from reference TRBV5-4 and TRBJ1-2, reads ETGVTQSPTHLIKTRGQQVTLRCSSQSGHNTVSWYQQALGQGPQFIFQYYREEENGRGNFPPRFSGLQFPNYSSELNVNALELDDSALYLCASSLVGEDGYTFGSGTRLTVV.

This sequence joins TRBV25-1 and TRBJ2-1, with D hard to call. The ends were cut back, 3 bases at V and 9 bases at J, with 9 bases in the middle. Germline CDR1 MGHDK, CDR2 SYGVNS. This CDR3 spans 12 amino acids. The DNA for the CDR3 is TGTGCCAGCAGTGACTACATGAGTGAGCAGTTCTTC. Amino acid sequence: CASSDYMSEQFF.

Points on this clonotype: The conserved final phenylalanine or tryptophan is absent from the CDR3, which likely points to a read error. The J gene is TRBJ2-7, the V gene TRBV11-2; no clear D gene. The CDR3 has 12 residues. Germline loops: CDR1 SGHAT, CDR2 FQNNGV. V was shortened by 4 bases and J by 3 bases, with 7 bases between the two germline ends. The CDR3 DNA reads TGTGCCAGCAGCTACCCCTTCTACGAGCAGTACCTC. This sequence encodes CASSYPFYEQYL.

V is TRBV27 and J is TRBJ2-3; 11 positions match TRBD2. Germline CDR1 MNHEY, CDR2 SMNVEV (reference sequence). CDR3 length equals 17 residues. The V segment lost 3 bases and the J segment 6 bases; nucleotides outside the gene matches: 11. The CDR3 reads CASSFLVSGRGSDTQYF. Written as DNA, the CDR3 is TGTGCCAGCAGTTTTCTGGTTAGCGGGAGGGGGTCTGATACGCAGTATTTT.

This clonotype was seen a handful of times. The rearrangement links TRBV4-1 to TRBJ1-1; tentative D call: TRBD1 (6 bases). The CDR3 sequence is 15 residues long. Germline values: CDR1 MGHRA, CDR2 YSYEKL. Trimming removed 2 bases at V and 11 bases at J, with 21 bases between. The CDR3 sequence: CASSQSNRVRMNAFF. In nucleotides, the CDR3 is TGCGCCAGCAGCCAATCCAACAGGGTCCGCATGAACGCTTTCTTT.

This clonotype was seen repeatedly, ten times or more. V usage is TRBV7-2 and J usage is TRBJ1-2; 8 bases map to TRBD1. The ends lost 1 base at V and 2 bases at J; junction bases unmatched: 6. Germline V gene data show CDR1 as SGHTA and CDR2 as FQGNSA. The CDR3 contains 16 residues. In nucleotides, the CDR3 is TGTGCCAGCAGCTTAGACTCAGGGGGCCAAAACTATGGCTACACCTTC. Its protein product is CASSLDSGGQNYGYTF. Drawing the rest from reference TRBV7-2 and TRBJ1-2, the complete variable domain is GAGVSQSPSNKVTEKGKDVELRCDPISGHTALYWYRQSLGQGLEFLIYFQGNSAPDKSGLPSDRFSAERTGGSVSTLTIQRTQQEDSAVYLCASSLDSGGQNYGYTFGSGTRLTVV.

This sequence joins TRBV28 and TRBJ2-7, with TRBD2 identical over 10 bases. Germline assignment: CDR1 MDHEN and CDR2 SYDVKM. This CDR3 is 15 amino acids long. J lost 5 bases, V lost 4 bases, and 8 bases had no gene match. The chain's CDR3 is CASSSGASGSNEQYF. The CDR3 nucleotides read TGTGCCAGCAGTTCTGGGGCTAGCGGGAGTAACGAGCAGTACTTC. The full variable domain, completed using reference TRBV28 and TRBJ2-7, is DVKVTQSSRYLVKRTGEKVFLECVQDMDHENMFWYRQDPGLGLRLIYFSYDVKMKEKGDIPEGYSVSREKKERFSLILESASTNQTSMYLCASSSGASGSNEQYFGPGTRLTVT.

The CDR3 region has the DNA TGTGCCAGCAGTTACTCGGGGGGGTATAAGCGGAACACTGAAGCTTTCTTT. Its translation is CASSYSGGYKRNTEAFF. This sequence joins TRBV6-6 and TRBJ1-1; the D gene is possibly TRBD1 (5 bases). Germline assignment: CDR1 MNHNY and CDR2 SVGAGI (reference sequence). V lost 0 bases, J lost 1 base, and 15 bases lay in between. The CDR3 is 17 residues long.

The V call is TRBV20-1, the J call TRBJ2-4; 9 bases map to TRBD2. With 5 bases clipped from V and 1 base from J, the junction kept 3 bases outside the gene matches. CDR3 length: 14 amino acids. CDR1 DFQATT and CDR2 SNEGSKA come from the germline V gene (reference sequence). The CDR3 protein is CSASGTSAKNIQYF. The CDR3 coding sequence is TGCAGTGCTTCCGGGACTAGCGCCAAAAACATTCAGTACTTC.

This clonotype was counted ten times or more. The J gene is TRBJ1-1, the V gene TRBV6-1; D is possibly TRBD1 (5 bases). This CDR3 spans 14 amino acids. Germline lookup yields CDR1 MNHNS and CDR2 SASEGT. V lost 6 bases to trimming and J lost 4 bases, with 15 bases between them. The CDR3 loop reads CASSPPDRGTEAFF. The CDR3 DNA sequence: TGTGCCAGCAGCCCACCCGACAGAGGCACTGAAGCTTTCTTT.

This clonotype was seen at least ten times. This chain uses TRBV7-2 with TRBJ2-5, with a possible D match to TRBD2 (5 bases). V lost 5 bases to trimming and J lost 1 base, with 8 bases between them. The CDR3 is 13 amino acids. CDR1 is SGHTA, CDR2 FQGNSA, per germline. The CDR3 DNA follows: TGTGCCAGCAGCCAACTAGGCCAAGAGACCCAGTACTTC. As protein: CASSQLGQETQYF. The variable domain in full, completed from reference TRBV7-2 and TRBJ2-5, reads GAGVSQSPSNKVTEKGKDVELRCDPISGHTALYWYRQSLGQGLEFLIYFQGNSAPDKSGLPSDRFSAERTGGSVSTLTIQRTQQEDSAVYLCASSQLGQETQYFGPGTRLLVL.

A few counts support this clonotype. V is TRBV7-2 and J is TRBJ2-2, with TRBD2 identical over 12 bases. From germline, CDR1 is SGHTA and CDR2 FQGNSA. CDR3 length: 18 amino acids. V gave up 8 bases and J gave up 0 bases; unmatched junction bases: 10. CDR3 nucleotides: TGTGCCAGCCGTTATGGGCTAGCGGGAGGGCCGAACACCGGGGAGCTGTTTTTT. Protein: CASRYGLAGGPNTGELFF.

The chain employs TRBV20-1 and TRBJ1-6; tentatively, D is TRBD1 (6 bases). The CDR3 is made up of 15 amino acids. Looked up from germline, CDR1 is DFQATT and CDR2 is SNEGSKA (reference sequence). V was trimmed by 0 bases and J by 7 bases, leaving 13 bases between them. The CDR3 sequence: CSARDQAGDNSPLHF. CDR3 nucleotides: TGCAGTGCTAGAGATCAGGCAGGGGACAATTCACCCCTCCACTTT.

This clonotype was seen only a few times. The chain combines TRBV6-5 with TRBJ2-5; no clear D. The CDR3 runs 14 residues. V was shortened by 0 bases and J by 0 bases, with 5 bases between the two germline ends. Germline-derived CDR1 and CDR2 are MNHEY and SVGAGI. The CDR3 loop is CASSYSGYQETQYF. The CDR3 DNA follows: TGTGCCAGCAGTTACTCGGGTTACCAAGAGACCCAGTACTTC.

The genes are TRBV12-3 or TRBV12-4 and TRBJ2-1, with TRBD2 identical over 15 bases. This CDR3 has 16 amino acids. The V and J ends lost 8 bases and 9 bases, in that order; junction bases with no gene match: 11. The CDR3: CASDRGLAGGEGEQFF. In nucleotides, the CDR3 is TGTGCCAGCGACCGGGGACTAGCGGGAGGCGAGGGTGAGCAGTTCTTC.